The present T cell receptor (beta chain) was sequenced within a study of cytomegalovirus exposure and HLA in healthy donors. Study observations and caveats: A later analysis linked a missense DCLRE1C variant to TCR beta V- and J-gene trimming.

A remark on this clone: Antigen: not known.

Germline V gives CDR1 SGHTA, CDR2 FQGNSA. With 0 bases removed from V and 5 bases from J, the gap between germline ends came to 11 bases. The CDR3 consists of 15 residues. The PCR had 60 Vbeta and 13 Jbeta primers. TCRdb's copy holds only in-frame clones and misses some; the assay was immunoSEQ multiplex PCR. The sample lists about 130,000 clones; about 74% were seen once. V usage is TRBV7-2 and J usage is TRBJ1-5; D gene uncertain. The source material was PBMCs. This receptor was identified in a young man in good health and CMV-seropositive. In DNA, the CDR3 is TGTGCCAGCAGCTTAGCAATGTCGGGAGATCAGCCCCAGCATTTT. This gives the protein CASSLAMSGDQPQHF.